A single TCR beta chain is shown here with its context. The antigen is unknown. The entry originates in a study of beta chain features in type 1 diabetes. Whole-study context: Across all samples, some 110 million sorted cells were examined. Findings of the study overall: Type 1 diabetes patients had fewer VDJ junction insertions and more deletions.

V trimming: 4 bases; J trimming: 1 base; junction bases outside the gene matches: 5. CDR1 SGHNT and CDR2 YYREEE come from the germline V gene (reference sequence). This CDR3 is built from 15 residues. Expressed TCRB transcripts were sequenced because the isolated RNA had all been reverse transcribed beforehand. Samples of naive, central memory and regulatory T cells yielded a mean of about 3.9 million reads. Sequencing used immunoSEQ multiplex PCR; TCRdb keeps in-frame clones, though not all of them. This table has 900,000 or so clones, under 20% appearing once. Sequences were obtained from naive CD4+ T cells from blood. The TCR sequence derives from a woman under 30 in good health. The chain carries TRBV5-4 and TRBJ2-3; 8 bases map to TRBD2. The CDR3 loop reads CASSPKAGGTDTQYF. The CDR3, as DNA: TGTGCCAGCAGCCCGAAAGCGGGAGGCACAGATACGCAGTATTTT.